This T cell receptor beta chain was retrieved from a study of blood T cell repertoires in COVID-19. Study information: Sites in the United States, Italy and Spain provided acute and convalescent COVID-19 samples. PBMCs, B-cell-depleted T cells, or T cells provided the cDNA or gDNA that made up the material.

Trimming removed 7 bases from V and 4 bases from J, with 17 bases in between. The germline gives CDR1 MNHEY, CDR2 SVGAGI. The CDR3 is 15 residues long. In the original workflow: Amplifying reference gene primers gave estimates of nucleated cell counts. Data came from immunoSEQ multiplex PCR; TCRdb stores just in-frame clones and leaves some out. Clonal size and the V and J genes are those of that table, whereas D and trimming came from the DNA. Of some 20,000 clones in the sample, roughly 89% were seen once. V is TRBV6-5 and J is TRBJ1-5; tentatively, D is TRBD1 (6 bases). Input material: peripheral blood. The TCR originated in a human donor in a cohort sampled during active COVID-19. The CDR3 nucleotides are TGTGCCAGCACCCAAGGGGGGGGAGGAAATCAGCCCCAGCATTTT. The encoded protein is CASTQGGGGNQPQHF.